This entry lists 5 T cell receptor beta chains sequenced from one sample in a study of T cell repertoires in cytomegalovirus infection. These TCRs' antigens remain unknown. In TCRdb, the reads were re-called with MiXCR into one record per CDR3 protein. The data show roughly 180,000 distinct CDR3 sequences, with 20% to 25% seen just once and roughly 25% held by the top ten. The input for sequencing was CD8+ T cells from cultured PBMCs, taken from culture after CMV antigen stimulation. These receptors all come from a human donor in good health (CMV status not recorded). Some clones in this sample may be carry-over from other donors' samples.

V usage is TRBV27 and J usage is TRBJ2-1, with TRBD2 identical over 12 bases. J gave up 5 bases and V 7 bases, and 15 bases lay outside the gene matches. This CDR3 has 18 amino acids. The V gene's germline CDR1 is MNHEY and CDR2 SMNVEV (reference sequence). This CDR3 reads CASTKRASGGGINNEQFF. The CDR3, as DNA: TGTGCCAGCACCAAACGGGCTAGCGGGGGGGGGATTAACAATGAGCAGTTCTTC.

The V gene is TRBV7-2, the J gene TRBJ2-1, with a possible D match to TRBD2 (5 bases). Trimming pared 4 bases from V and 9 bases from J, leaving 19 bases between. The CDR3 has 15 residues. In germline, CDR1 is SGHTA, CDR2 FQGNSA. This CDR3 is CASSSPTHSVPEQFF. The CDR3 DNA reads TGTGCCAGCAGCTCTCCCACCCATAGCGTTCCTGAGCAGTTCTTC.

V usage is TRBV6-2 or TRBV6-3 and J usage is TRBJ2-2; D uncertain. V lost 6 bases and J 1 base, leaving 15 bases between the germline ends. In germline, CDR1 is MNHEY, CDR2 SVGEGT. The CDR3 runs 16 residues. The DNA for the CDR3 is TGTGCCAGCAGCCCTGATCGTGGGGTGAACACCGGGGAGCTGTTTTTT. Translated: CASSPDRGVNTGELFF.

In its sample, this clonotype was seen a few times. The chain has TRBV6-1 and TRBJ2-1; D remains ambiguous. The CDR3 extends over 13 amino acids. V was trimmed by 1 base and J by 4 bases, leaving 5 bases between them. Germline V CDR1 and CDR2: MNHNS, SASEGT. The CDR3 is CASSEEGYNEQFF. For the CDR3, the DNA is TGTGCCAGCAGTGAAGAGGGTTACAATGAGCAGTTCTTC.

The table lists this clonotype with many counts. V is TRBV5-6 and J is TRBJ1-1; 7 bases agree with TRBD1. V dropped 0 bases and J dropped 0; count of bases not matched to a gene: 2. The V gene's germline CDR1 is SGHDT and CDR2 YYEEEE. CDR3 length: 15 residues. The CDR3 bases are TGTGCCAGCAGCTTGGCCGGGACAGTGAACACTGAAGCTTTCTTT. It is translated as CASSLAGTVNTEAFF.